The clone carrying this T cell receptor beta chain was picked up a small number of times. Its antigen is not identified. These data belong to a study of beta chain features in type 1 diabetes. Regarding the study as a whole: TCRB CDR3s were moderately but significantly shorter in Type 1 diabetes patients in all four CD4+ subsets. Highly expressing activated T cells could be over-counted with a cDNA template.

CDR1 is SGHVS, CDR2 FQNEAQ, per germline. CDR3 size: 15 residues. The V end was cut by 5 bases, the J end by 2 bases, with 14 bases between. What was sequenced were expressed TCRB transcripts, since all of the isolated RNA had been reverse transcribed. Data came from immunoSEQ multiplex PCR; TCRdb stores just in-frame clones and leaves some out. The sample includes more than 250,000 clones, roughly an eighth of them seen just once. The clonotype originates from a man aged 30 to 39 with type 1 diabetes. The chain links TRBV7-8 to TRBJ2-3; TRBD1 is a possible D gene (5 bases). The sample comprised naive CD4+ T cells from blood. The CDR3 bases are TGTGCCAGCAGCCCCCGGACACACCCCACAGATACGCAGTATTTT. This gives the protein CASSPRTHPTDTQYF.